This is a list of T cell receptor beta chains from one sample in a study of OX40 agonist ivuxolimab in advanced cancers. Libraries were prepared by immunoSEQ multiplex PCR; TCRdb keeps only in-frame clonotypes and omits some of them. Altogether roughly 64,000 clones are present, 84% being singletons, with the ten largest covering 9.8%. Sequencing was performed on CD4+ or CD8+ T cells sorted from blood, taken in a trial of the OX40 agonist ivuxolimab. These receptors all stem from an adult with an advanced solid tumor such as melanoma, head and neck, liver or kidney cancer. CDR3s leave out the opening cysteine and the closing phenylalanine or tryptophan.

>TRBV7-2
ASSLRTGTNTGELF
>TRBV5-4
ASSFRGQGNYGYT
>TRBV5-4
ASSLLSGSYLDTQY
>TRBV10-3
AISVDRGSSYEQY
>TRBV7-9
ASSFSGDSNQPQH
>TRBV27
ASRPRSGNQPQH
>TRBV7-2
ASSPDGTGDYGYT
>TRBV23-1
ASSPTTEGKGSSPLH
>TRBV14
ASSQGGGGGNTIY
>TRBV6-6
ASSVQGGYEETQY
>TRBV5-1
ASSVGHDSYNEQF
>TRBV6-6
ASSYGESSYNEQF
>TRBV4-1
ASSQGWSPLH
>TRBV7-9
ASTDIKEGHEAF
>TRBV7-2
ASSLGTGYNEQF
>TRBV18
ASSPRPGQDSPLH
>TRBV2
ASSRQGISYEQY
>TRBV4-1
ASSQGRPTYEQY
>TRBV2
ASSIQGSSYEQY
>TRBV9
ASSASPGDQPQH
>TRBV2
ASRGTSGGFEQY
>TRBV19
ASSIAGTGELF
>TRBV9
ASSVDGIAQF